The T cell receptor beta chain under discussion was sequenced for a study of blood T cell repertoires in COVID-19 (dated by TCRdb to the early 2020s). About the investigation overall: The collaborator samples originated in the United States, Italy and Spain and spanned the acute and convalescent phases of COVID-19. The material from the prospective study consisted of cDNA or gDNA derived from T cells, B-cell-depleted T cells, or PBMCs. The dataset comprised deeply sampled blood TCRbeta repertoires from subjects exposed to, actively infected with, or recovered from COVID-19. The repertoires were released in a freely available public database intended as a resource for research on the immune response to SARS-CoV-2. Samples came from the ongoing ImmuneRACE study (first 160 participants) plus 1,254 subjects from 6 global collaborators. The sample metadata nearly always contained a de-identified subject ID, COVID-19 status, age in years and sex. Where HLA class I and class II types were available, the types were taken from metadata supplied by the sample provider, not from assay-based typing.

TCRbeta CDR3 regions were amplified from genomic DNA by means of the immunoSEQ Assay, a bias-controlled multiplex PCR. The original methods were these. Within the assay, amplification of reference gene primers was used to estimate how many nucleated cells each sample contained. Sequence reads were collapsed and filtered to measure the absolute abundance of every unique TCRbeta CDR3 rearrangement. For each sample, productive Simpson clonality was calculated by taking the square root of Simpson's diversity index across productive rearrangements. TCRdb mirrors the immuneACCESS table, restricted to in-frame sequences. Some clones are absent from its copies; in checked studies, under half trace to an unresolved V gene, and the reason for the others is unknown. From that table come the V and J calls and clone size; the DNA was used to work out D and trimming. The sample table lists some 270,000 clones, around nine tenths of them with a count of one. The top ten clonotypes cover about 2% of the sample.

General findings and caveats noted by the study authors: How much clinical and demographic metadata was included differed by source and by participant, and the metadata was provided uncurated.

As for this clone: This clone's antigen is unknown. Per-base qualities were not stored, and no clone one base away is much larger.

In the prospective study, participants were 18 to 89 years old, resided in fewer than 25 geographic areas of the United States, and were enrolled through a virtual design. In the prospective study, participants were assigned to cohorts based on the clinical history participants reported in a screening survey and a study questionnaire. ImmuneRACE Cohort 3 recovered participants were defined by two consecutive negative NP/OP PCR tests, healthcare professional clearance, or symptom resolution. In the prospective study, mobile phlebotomists collected whole blood, serum and a nasopharyngeal or oropharyngeal swab from each participant. Over an approximately 2-month period, participants in the prospective study had the option of providing additional blood draws and questionnaires. Before DNA extraction, prospective study blood samples were shipped either frozen or at room temperature. As encoded in the germline V gene, CDR1 is SQVTM while CDR2 is ANQGSEA. V has 7 bases trimmed and J has 5 bases trimmed; junction bases matching no gene number 6. There are 12 amino acids in the CDR3, from cysteine to phenylalanine inclusive. Only the CDR3 DNA is retained, 36 bases long and in frame from the first base.

The sequenced sample was PBMCs or T cells enriched from blood (not recorded which). This TCR was sampled from a woman aged 55-75 years who had recovered from COVID-19. The rearrangement joined TRBV29-1 to TRBJ2-5, and TRBD1 matches 8 of the central bases. The CDR3 reads as follows: CSAMTGVETQYF. The DNA sequence reads TGCAGCGCCATGACAGGGGTCGAGACCCAGTACTTC.